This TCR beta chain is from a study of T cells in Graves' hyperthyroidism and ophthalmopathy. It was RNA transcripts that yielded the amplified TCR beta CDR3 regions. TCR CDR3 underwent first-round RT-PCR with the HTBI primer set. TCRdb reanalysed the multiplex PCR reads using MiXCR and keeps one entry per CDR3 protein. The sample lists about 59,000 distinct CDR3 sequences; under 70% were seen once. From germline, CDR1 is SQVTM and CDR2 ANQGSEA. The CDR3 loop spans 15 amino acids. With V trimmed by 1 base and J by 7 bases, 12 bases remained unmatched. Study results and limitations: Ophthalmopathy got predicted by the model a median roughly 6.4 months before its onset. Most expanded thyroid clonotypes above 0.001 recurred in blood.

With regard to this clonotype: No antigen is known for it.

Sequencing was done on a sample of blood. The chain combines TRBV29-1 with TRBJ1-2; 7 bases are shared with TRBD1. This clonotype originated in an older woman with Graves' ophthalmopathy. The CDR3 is CSVEVPRGRTSGYTF. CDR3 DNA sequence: TGCAGCGTTGAAGTCCCCAGGGGGAGAACTAGTGGCTACACCTTC. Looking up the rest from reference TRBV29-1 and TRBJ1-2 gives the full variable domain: SAVISQKPSRDICQRGTSLTIQCQVDSQVTMMFWYRQQPGQSLTLIATANQGSEATYESGFVIDKFPISRPNLTFSTLTVSNMSPEDSSIYLCSVEVPRGRTSGYTFGSGTRLTVV.